This section outlines one T cell receptor beta chain sequence together with its context. Its antigen is unknown. The sample originates from a study of shared clonotypes between healthy human individuals. Study-wide results and limits: Across subsets, estimated richness was generally greater for naive than for memory populations. Donors were few, which limited the genetic and exposure-history diversity represented. In contrast to clonotypes shared by all four donors, non-shared clonotypes had lower generation probabilities.

Only in-frame clones appear in the TCRdb table, and some are missing; sequencing was by immunoSEQ multiplex PCR. Altogether roughly 850,000 clones are present, just over 95% being singletons, with the ten largest covering under 0.3%. The naive CD8 subset, CD45RO-negative cells positively selected for CCR7, excluded terminally differentiated effector memory CD45RA+ cells. Germline V CDR1 and CDR2: MNHEY, SMNVEV (reference sequence). V was clipped by 5 bases and J by 0 bases, with 9 bases between them. The CDR3 runs 14 residues. The sample was naive CD8+ T cells sorted from blood. This receptor was taken from a man under 40 in good health. The rearrangement joins TRBV27 to TRBJ2-3; the D gene is possibly TRBD2 (5 bases). This chain's CDR3 is CASSPRTSTDTQYF. The CDR3 DNA reads as TGTGCCAGCAGTCCAAGGACTAGCACAGATACGCAGTATTTT.